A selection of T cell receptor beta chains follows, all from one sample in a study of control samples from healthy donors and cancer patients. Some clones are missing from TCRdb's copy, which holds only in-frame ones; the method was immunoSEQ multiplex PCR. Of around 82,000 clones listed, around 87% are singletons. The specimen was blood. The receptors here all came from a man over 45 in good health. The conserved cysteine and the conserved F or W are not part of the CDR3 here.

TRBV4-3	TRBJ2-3	ASSQEAGGATDTQY
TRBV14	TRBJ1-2	ASSPLDLLERGYT
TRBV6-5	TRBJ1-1	ASILLPGAGTEAF
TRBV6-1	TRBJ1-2	ASSDPTGIGYT
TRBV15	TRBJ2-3	ATSRDGTSWDTQY
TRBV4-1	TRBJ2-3	ASSQDRARGEADTQY
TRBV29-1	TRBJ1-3	SVEEDRAGDTIY
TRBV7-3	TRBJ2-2	ASSLGVGGLSGELF
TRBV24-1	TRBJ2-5	ATSDFDPKTQY
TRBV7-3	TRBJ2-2	ASSSSGNGGELF
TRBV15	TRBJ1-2	ATSPSGVLGYT
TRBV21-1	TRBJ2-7	ASFAFEQY
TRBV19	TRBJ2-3	ASSRSLAGIADTQY
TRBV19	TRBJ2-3	ASSTLLAGGQY
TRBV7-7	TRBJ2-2	ASSLGSGNTGELF
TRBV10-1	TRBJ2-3	ASSESLTTDTQY
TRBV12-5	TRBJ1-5	ASGFSGINQPQH
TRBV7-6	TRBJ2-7	ASSSDLAGGLKYEQY
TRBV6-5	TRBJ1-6	ASSYSSNSPLH
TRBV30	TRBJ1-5	AWSFGQGNQPQH
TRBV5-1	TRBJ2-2	ASSLYGGTNTGELF
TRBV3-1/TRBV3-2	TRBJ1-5	ASGTSNQPQH
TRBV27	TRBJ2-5	ASSPRRGETQY
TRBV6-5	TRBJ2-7	ATYSTQQGINEQY
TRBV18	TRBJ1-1	ASKVVNTEAF
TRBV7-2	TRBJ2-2	ASSLRETGELF
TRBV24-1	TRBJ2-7	ATSDTGAGGYEQY
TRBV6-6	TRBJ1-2	ASSDKWTGTYGYT
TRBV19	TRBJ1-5	ASNNGQAWERPQH
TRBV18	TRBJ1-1	ASSPVTGQNTEAF
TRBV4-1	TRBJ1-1	ASSQTLGNTEAF
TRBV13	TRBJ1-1	ASSLGRTEAF
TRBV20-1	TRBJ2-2	SASEGQGLAGELF
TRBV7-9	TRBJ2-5	ASGSGSGQETQY
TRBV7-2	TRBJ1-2	ASSLANYGYT
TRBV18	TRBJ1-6	ASSPGRSYNSPLH
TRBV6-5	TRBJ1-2	ASSRGRLFNYGYT
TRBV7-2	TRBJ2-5	ASSRQLQETQY
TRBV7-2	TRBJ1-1	ASSFGTAYEAF
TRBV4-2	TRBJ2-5	ASSQDVRATQY
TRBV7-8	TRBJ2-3	ASSLPGTDTQY
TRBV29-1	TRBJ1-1	SLEGPAGREAF
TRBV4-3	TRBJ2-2	ASSQDWSSGGWTGELF
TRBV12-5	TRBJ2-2	ASGGGGLMNTGELF
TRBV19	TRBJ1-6	ASRDRDNSPLH
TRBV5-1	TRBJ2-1	ASSLDPSSYNEQF
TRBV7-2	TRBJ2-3	ASSSTGLADTQY
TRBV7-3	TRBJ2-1	ASSPGLPSYNEQF
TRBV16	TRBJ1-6	ASSQSRPDNSPLH
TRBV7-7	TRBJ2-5	ASSSNRGSETQY
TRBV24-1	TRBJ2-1	ATSDLSELGQF
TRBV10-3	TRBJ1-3	AISGTLGNTIY
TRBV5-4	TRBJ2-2	ASSLVGGVSSGELF
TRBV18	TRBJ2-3	ASSPPTSGRWDTQY